This TCR beta chain was identified during a study of early T cells in non-severe SARS-CoV-2 infection. Study overall: Chains stayed unpaired after sequencing of bulk RNA from unsorted whole blood. Study-level results: Reliance on VDJdb matching favored anti-spike CD8 responses; private and CD4 specificities were missed.

The V and J ends lost 4 bases and 3 bases, in that order; junction bases with no gene match: 5. The germline CDR1 and CDR2 sequences are KGHDR and SFDVKD. There are 15 residues in the CDR3. Unique molecular identifiers (one per individual cDNA molecule) were attached. TCRdb recomputed calls from the 5' RACE reads with MiXCR, one row per CDR3 protein. This table holds around 67,000 distinct CDR3 sequences, approximately 13% found once. This clonotype was observed many times. Its antigen is not identified. The V and J genes are TRBV24-1 and TRBJ2-5; the match to TRBD1 covers 9 bases. Sequencing was performed on whole blood. The receptor was isolated from an adult who was a healthcare worker with PCR-confirmed SARS-CoV-2 infection or an uninfected control (not recorded which). The CDR3 sequence is CATSERQGGKETQYF. As DNA, the CDR3 is TGTGCCACCAGTGAACGACAGGGGGGGAAAGAGACCCAGTACTTC.